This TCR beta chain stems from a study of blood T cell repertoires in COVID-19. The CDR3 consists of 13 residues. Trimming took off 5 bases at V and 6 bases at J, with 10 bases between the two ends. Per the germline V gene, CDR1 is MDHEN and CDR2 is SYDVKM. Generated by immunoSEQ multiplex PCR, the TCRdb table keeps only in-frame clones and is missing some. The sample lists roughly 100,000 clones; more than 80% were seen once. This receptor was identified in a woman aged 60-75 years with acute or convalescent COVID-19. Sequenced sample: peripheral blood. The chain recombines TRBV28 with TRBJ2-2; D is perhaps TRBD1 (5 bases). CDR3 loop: CASSQGRPGELFF. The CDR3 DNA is TGTGCCAGCAGTCAGGGTCGGCCCGGGGAGCTGTTTTTT.